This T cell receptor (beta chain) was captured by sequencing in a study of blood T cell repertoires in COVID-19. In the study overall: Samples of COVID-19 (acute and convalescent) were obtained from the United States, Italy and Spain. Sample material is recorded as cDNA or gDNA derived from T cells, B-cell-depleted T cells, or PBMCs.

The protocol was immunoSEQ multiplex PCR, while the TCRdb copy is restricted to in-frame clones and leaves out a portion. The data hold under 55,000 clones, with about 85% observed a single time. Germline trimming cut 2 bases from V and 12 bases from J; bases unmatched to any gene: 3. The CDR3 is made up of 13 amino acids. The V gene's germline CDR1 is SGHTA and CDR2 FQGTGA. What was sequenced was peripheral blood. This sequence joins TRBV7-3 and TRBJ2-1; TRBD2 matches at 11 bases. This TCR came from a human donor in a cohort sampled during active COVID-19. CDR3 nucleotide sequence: TGTGCCAGCAGCTTAGGCGGACTAGCGGGGCAGTTCTTC. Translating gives CASSLGGLAGQFF.